The T cell receptor beta chain described here comes from a study of OX40 agonist ivuxolimab in advanced cancers. Overall study context: Therapy given before enrollment (anti-PD-1, anti-PD-L1 or anti-CTLA-4) was allowed, and over 35% had some.

Germline CDR1 reads LNHDA; CDR2 reads SQIVND (reference sequence). V lost 7 bases and J lost 8; bases outside the gene matches: 13. The CDR3 spans 15 residues. Regarding this clone: The antigen remains undetermined.

Clones were read by immunoSEQ multiplex PCR, and TCRdb kept only the in-frame ones, dropping some. The sample includes 50,000 to 55,000 clones, over 70% of them seen just once. General study points: In the 0.1 to 3.0 mg/kg range, CD4+ and CD8+ blood T cells had expanded clonally by week 6. Nonresponders, in some cases, also had low normalized T-cell clonal expansion. Expanded clones were, on average, more numerous in CD8+ T cells than in CD4+.

Here the sequenced sample was CD4+ or CD8+ T cells sorted from blood, taken in a trial of the OX40 agonist ivuxolimab. This chain links TRBV19 with TRBJ2-2, with 7 bases matching TRBD2. The clonotype comes from an adult with an advanced solid tumor such as melanoma, head and neck, liver or kidney cancer. The CDR3 region is CASKTEGRGLGELFF. The CDR3 nucleotides read TGTGCCAGTAAGACCGAAGGGAGGGGTTTGGGGGAGCTGTTTTTT.